A selection of T cell receptor beta chains follows, all from one sample in a study of cytomegalovirus exposure and HLA in healthy donors. Libraries were prepared by immunoSEQ multiplex PCR; TCRdb keeps only in-frame clonotypes and omits some of them. Recorded here are some 110,000 clones; the top ten clones represent about 3.8%. Specimen: PBMCs. The receptors stem from a man in his thirties or forties in good health and CMV-seronegative. CDR3s include the opening cysteine and the closing phenylalanine or tryptophan. D genes are given only for firm matches.

j_gene	v_gene	d_gene	CDR3aa	CDR3nt
TRBJ1-3	TRBV14	.	CASSQDMWRTGNTIYF	TGTGCCAGCAGCCAAGATATGTGGAGGACTGGAAACACCATATATTTT
TRBJ2-1	TRBV29-1	TRBD1	CSVAGTDREQFF	TGCAGCGTGGCCGGGACAGATCGCGAGCAGTTCTTC
TRBJ1-1	TRBV6-5	.	CASSYSEGNTEAFF	TGTGCCAGCAGTTACTCGGAGGGAAACACTGAAGCTTTCTTT
TRBJ2-7	TRBV5-4	TRBD1	CASSPAGKGASYEQYF	TGTGCCAGCAGCCCGGCCGGGAAGGGGGCATCCTACGAGCAGTACTTC
TRBJ1-1	TRBV10-3	TRBD1	CAIRLDREDEAFF	TGTGCCATCAGGCTGGACAGGGAAGATGAAGCTTTCTTT
TRBJ1-2	TRBV2	TRBD1	CASSGTGTNYGYTF	TGTGCCAGCAGTGGGACAGGGACTAACTATGGCTACACCTTC
TRBJ2-3	TRBV6-1	TRBD2	CASSLRGGADTQYF	TGTGCCAGCAGCCTTCGGGGGGGCGCGGATACGCAGTATTTT
TRBJ2-7	TRBV6-5	.	CASFQGYEQYF	TGTGCCAGCTTCCAGGGGTACGAGCAGTACTTC
TRBJ1-6	TRBV14	.	CASSQGTENSPLHF	TGTGCCAGCAGCCAAGGGACAGAGAATTCACCCCTCCACTTT
TRBJ2-7	TRBV27	TRBD1	CASSLSGTGLGYEQYF	TGTGCCAGCAGTTTATCCGGGACAGGTTTAGGCTACGAGCAGTACTTC
TRBJ2-7	TRBV28	.	CASSLNTGLTYEQYF	TGTGCCAGCAGTTTAAATACAGGGCTGACCTACGAGCAGTACTTC
TRBJ1-2	TRBV21-1	.	CASSKDSGIVYGYTF	TGTGCCAGCAGCAAAGATTCGGGGATCGTCTATGGCTACACCTTC
TRBJ2-1	TRBV7-3	.	CASSLRVEGNEQFF	TGTGCCAGCAGCTTAAGGGTGGAGGGCAATGAGCAGTTCTTC
TRBJ1-5	TRBV19	.	CASSIYGGMDQPQHF	TGTGCCAGTAGTATTTACGGGGGTATGGATCAGCCCCAGCATTTT
TRBJ2-3	TRBV6-1	.	CATSYTDTQYF	TGTGCCACCTCTTACACAGATACGCAGTATTTT
TRBJ2-7	TRBV29-1	TRBD2	CSAPGGTSYEQYF	TGCAGCGCCCCGGGGGGGACCTCCTACGAGCAGTACTTC
TRBJ1-3	TRBV7-8	.	CASSLGLPSGGNTIYF	TGTGCCAGCAGCTTAGGACTCCCAAGCGGCGGAAACACCATATATTTT
TRBJ1-2	TRBV5-3	.	CARSLTPGLCYGYTF	TGTGCCAGAAGTCTTACCCCGGGACTGTGCTATGGCTACACCTTC
TRBJ1-5	TRBV27	.	CASSLLGRGNQPQHF	TGTGCCAGCAGTTTATTGGGGAGAGGCAATCAGCCCCAGCATTTT
TRBJ1-2	TRBV5-1	TRBD1	CASSLQGTGGYTF	TGCGCCAGCAGCTTACAGGGGACGGGTGGCTACACCTTC
TRBJ2-7	TRBV7-3	.	CASSLQGLSSEQYF	TGTGCCAGCAGCTTACAGGGTCTCTCGAGCGAGCAGTACTTC
TRBJ1-5	TRBV5-1	TRBD1	CASSLDRGAQPQHF	TGCGCCAGCAGCCTCGACAGGGGTGCTCAGCCCCAGCATTTT
TRBJ1-6	TRBV5-1	.	CASSLGQSGGSPLHF	TGCGCCAGCAGCTTGGGGCAGTCGGGAGGTTCACCCCTCCACTTT
TRBJ1-3	TRBV6-1	.	CASTRRGNTIYF	TGTGCCAGCACCAGGCGTGGAAACACCATATATTTT
TRBJ2-5	TRBV10-3	TRBD2	CAISGSSGGAETQYF	TGTGCCATCAGTGGTTCTAGCGGGGGGGCAGAGACCCAGTACTTC
TRBJ2-5	TRBV27	.	CASAYSGLLETQYF	TGTGCCAGCGCCTATAGCGGTCTGCTTGAGACCCAGTACTTC
TRBJ2-3	TRBV7-3	.	CASSPGVFSTDTQYF	TGTGCCAGCAGCCCAGGGGTTTTTAGCACAGATACGCAGTATTTT
TRBJ2-3	TRBV19	TRBD2	CASSILSGAGTDTQYF	TGTGCCAGTAGTATACTCTCTGGAGCGGGGACCGATACGCAGTATTTT
TRBJ2-7	TRBV27	.	CASSLSLEAYEQYF	TGTGCCAGCAGTTTATCTCTAGAGGCCTACGAGCAGTACTTC
TRBJ1-1	TRBV7-3	TRBD1	CASSQDREHTEAFF	TGTGCCAGCAGCCAGGACAGGGAACACACTGAAGCTTTCTTT
TRBJ2-5	TRBV11-3	TRBD1	CASSLDGQGEETQYF	TGTGCCAGCAGCTTAGATGGACAGGGAGAAGAGACCCAGTACTTC
TRBJ2-5	TRBV6-6	TRBD1	CASSYGQTGAQETQYF	TGTGCCAGCAGTTACGGCCAGACAGGGGCCCAAGAGACCCAGTACTTC
TRBJ2-5	TRBV11-3	TRBD2	CASSSGLAGGRETQYF	TGTGCCAGCAGCTCGGGACTAGCGGGGGGGCGGGAGACCCAGTACTTC
TRBJ1-4	TRBV4-1	TRBD1	CASSQALTGNSNEKLFF	TGCGCCAGCAGCCAGGCCCTGACAGGGAACTCTAATGAAAAACTGTTTTTT
TRBJ2-7	TRBV5-4	TRBD1	CASSPGQGVTHEQYF	TGTGCCAGCAGCCCGGGACAGGGGGTTACCCACGAGCAGTACTTC
TRBJ1-6	TRBV7-2	.	CASSLGRQGNSPLHF	TGTGCCAGCAGCTTAGGTCGCCAGGGGAATTCACCCCTCCACTTT
TRBJ1-1	TRBV7-2	.	CASSPGYNTEAFF	TGTGCCAGCAGCCCAGGATATAACACTGAAGCTTTCTTT
TRBJ1-3	TRBV14	.	CASSQDGAASGNTIYF	TGTGCCAGCAGCCAAGATGGGGCGGCCTCTGGAAACACCATATATTTT
TRBJ2-1	TRBV5-1	TRBD2	CASTGPYGASGPGSYNEQFF	TGCGCCAGCACGGGGCCGTATGGGGCTAGCGGACCCGGCTCCTACAATGAGCAGTTCTTC
TRBJ2-1	TRBV9	TRBD2	CASSVGGGEYNEQFF	TGTGCCAGCAGCGTAGGCGGGGGGGAATACAATGAGCAGTTCTTC
TRBJ2-2	TRBV9	.	CASSVGQGNTGELFF	TGTGCCAGCAGCGTAGGCCAGGGAAACACCGGGGAGCTGTTTTTT
TRBJ2-2	TRBV5-1	.	CASSASDGGELFF	TGCGCCAGCAGCGCAAGCGACGGCGGGGAGCTGTTTTTT
TRBJ2-2	TRBV7-9	TRBD1	CASSSTGGGRTGELFF	TGTGCCAGCAGCTCAACAGGGGGAGGACGTACCGGGGAGCTGTTTTTT
TRBJ2-7	TRBV2	TRBD1	CASSGPGTGRYEQYF	TGTGCCAGCAGTGGACCCGGGACAGGGCGATACGAGCAGTACTTC
TRBJ1-5	TRBV5-1	TRBD1	CASSLPGQGTSNQPQHF	TGCGCCAGCAGCTTGCCGGGACAGGGGACGAGCAATCAGCCCCAGCATTTT
TRBJ2-5	TRBV9	.	CASSFGTQLGETQYF	TGTGCCAGCAGCTTCGGGACTCAGCTAGGTGAGACCCAGTACTTC
TRBJ1-1	TRBV14	TRBD1	CASSPAGATGGTEAFF	TGTGCCAGCAGCCCCGCCGGGGCAACAGGGGGAACTGAAGCTTTCTTT
TRBJ1-1	TRBV9	.	CASSVVPSGREAFF	TGTGCCAGCAGCGTAGTACCGAGTGGGAGGGAAGCTTTCTTT
TRBJ1-2	TRBV6-5	TRBD1	CASSRSQGASYGYTF	TGTGCCAGCAGTCGTTCACAGGGGGCGAGCTATGGCTACACCTTC
TRBJ1-2	TRBV5-8	.	CASSLAPSLNYGYTF	TGTGCCAGCAGCTTGGCCCCGTCCCTTAACTATGGCTACACCTTC
TRBJ2-7	TRBV6-5	TRBD1	CATSITGQGYEQYF	TGTGCCACAAGTATTACGGGACAGGGCTACGAGCAGTACTTC
TRBJ1-1	TRBV28	.	CASSRHTMNTEAFF	TGTGCCAGCAGTCGACACACCATGAACACTGAAGCTTTCTTT
TRBJ1-1	TRBV2	.	CASSDRGSGGTEAFF	TGTGCCAGCAGTGATAGGGGGTCTGGGGGAACTGAAGCTTTCTTT
TRBJ2-2	TRBV11-2	.	CASNNGTFNTGELFF	TGTGCCAGCAATAACGGGACTTTCAACACCGGGGAGCTGTTTTTT
TRBJ1-3	TRBV4-3	TRBD1	CASSQSGGTGNTIYF	TGCGCCAGCAGCCAATCAGGGGGGACTGGAAACACCATATATTTT
TRBJ2-7	TRBV13	TRBD1	CASSLDRDSSEQYF	TGTGCCAGCAGCTTGGACAGGGATAGTAGCGAGCAGTACTTC
TRBJ1-5	TRBV7-2	TRBD1	CASSLQGNNQPQHF	TGTGCCAGCAGCCTACAGGGGAACAATCAGCCCCAGCATTTT
TRBJ1-6	TRBV18	.	CASSPRTRNVGNSPLHF	TGTGCCAGCTCCCCTCGGACAAGGAATGTAGGGAATTCACCCCTCCACTTT
TRBJ1-1	TRBV6-6	TRBD1	CDRLRDRGNTEAFF	TGTGACCGACTTCGGGACAGGGGGAACACTGAAGCTTTCTTT